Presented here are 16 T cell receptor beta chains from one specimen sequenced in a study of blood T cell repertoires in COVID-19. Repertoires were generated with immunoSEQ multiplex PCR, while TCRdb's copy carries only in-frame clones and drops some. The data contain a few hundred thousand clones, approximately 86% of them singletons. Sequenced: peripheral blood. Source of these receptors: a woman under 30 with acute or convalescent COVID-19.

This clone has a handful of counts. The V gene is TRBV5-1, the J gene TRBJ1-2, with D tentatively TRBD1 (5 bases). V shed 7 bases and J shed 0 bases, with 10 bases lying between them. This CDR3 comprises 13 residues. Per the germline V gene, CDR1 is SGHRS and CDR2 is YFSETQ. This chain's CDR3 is CASQGISNYGYTF. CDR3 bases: TGCGCCAGCCAGGGAATCTCTAACTATGGCTACACCTTC.

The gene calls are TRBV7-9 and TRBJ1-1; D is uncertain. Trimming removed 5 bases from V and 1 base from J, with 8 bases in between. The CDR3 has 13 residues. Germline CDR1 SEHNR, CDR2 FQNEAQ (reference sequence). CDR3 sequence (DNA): TGTGCCAGCAGCCCTGAGGGGAACACTGAAGCTTTCTTT. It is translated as CASSPEGNTEAFF.

The CDR3 sequence: CASSDSGNSPLHF. The DNA for the CDR3 is TGTGCCAGCAGCGATTCCGGGAATTCACCCCTCCACTTT. J is TRBJ1-6 and V is TRBV12-3 or TRBV12-4; D ambiguous. This CDR3 has 13 amino acids. The germline V and J ends were trimmed by 6 bases and 7 bases, with 10 bases remaining between them.

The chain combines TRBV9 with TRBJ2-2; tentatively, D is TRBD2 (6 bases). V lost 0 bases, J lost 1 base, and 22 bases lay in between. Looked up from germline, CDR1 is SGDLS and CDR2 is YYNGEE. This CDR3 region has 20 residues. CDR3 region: CASSVVPEAVVAVNTGELFF. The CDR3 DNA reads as TGTGCCAGCAGCGTAGTCCCGGAGGCGGTGGTAGCGGTGAACACCGGGGAGCTGTTTTTT. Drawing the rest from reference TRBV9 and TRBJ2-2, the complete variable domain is DSGVTQTPKHLITATGQRVTLRCSPRSGDLSVYWYQQSLDQGLQFLIQYYNGEERAKGNILERFSAQQFPDLHSELNLSSLELGDSALYFCASSVVPEAVVAVNTGELFFGEGSRLTVL.

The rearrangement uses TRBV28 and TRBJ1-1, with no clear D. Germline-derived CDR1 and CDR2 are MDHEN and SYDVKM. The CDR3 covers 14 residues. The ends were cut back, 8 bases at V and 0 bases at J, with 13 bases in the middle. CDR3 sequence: CASPAPGMNTEAFF. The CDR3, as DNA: TGTGCCAGCCCGGCCCCAGGCATGAACACTGAAGCTTTCTTT. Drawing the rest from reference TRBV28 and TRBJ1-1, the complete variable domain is DVKVTQSSRYLVKRTGEKVFLECVQDMDHENMFWYRQDPGLGLRLIYFSYDVKMKEKGDIPEGYSVSREKKERFSLILESASTNQTSMYLCASPAPGMNTEAFFGQGTRLTVV.

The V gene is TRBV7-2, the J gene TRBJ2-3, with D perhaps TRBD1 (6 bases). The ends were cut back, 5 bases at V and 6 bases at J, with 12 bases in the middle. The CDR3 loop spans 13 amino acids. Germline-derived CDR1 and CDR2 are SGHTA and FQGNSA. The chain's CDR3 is CASSRLTGDTQYF. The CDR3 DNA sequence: TGTGCCAGCAGCCGACTTACAGGGGATACGCAGTATTTT.

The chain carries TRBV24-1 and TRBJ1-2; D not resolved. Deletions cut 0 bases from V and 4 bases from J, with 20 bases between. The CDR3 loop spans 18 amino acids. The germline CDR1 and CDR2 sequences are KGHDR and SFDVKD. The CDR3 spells CATSDLPHLTSGFYGYTF. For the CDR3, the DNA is TGTGCCACCAGTGATTTGCCCCATTTGACGTCGGGGTTCTATGGCTACACCTTC.

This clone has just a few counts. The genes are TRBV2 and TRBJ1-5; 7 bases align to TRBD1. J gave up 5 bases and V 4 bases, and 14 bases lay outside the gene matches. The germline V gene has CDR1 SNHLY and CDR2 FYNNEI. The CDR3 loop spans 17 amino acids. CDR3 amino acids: CASSVLFPGQLYQPQHF. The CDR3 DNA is TGTGCCAGCAGTGTTCTATTCCCGGGACAGCTCTATCAGCCCCAGCATTTT.

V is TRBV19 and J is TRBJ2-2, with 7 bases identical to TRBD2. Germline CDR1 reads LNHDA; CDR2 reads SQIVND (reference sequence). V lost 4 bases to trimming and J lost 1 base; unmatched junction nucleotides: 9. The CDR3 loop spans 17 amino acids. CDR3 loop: CASSNLAGVWNTGELFF. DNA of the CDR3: TGTGCCAGTAGTAACCTCGCGGGAGTTTGGAACACCGGGGAGCTGTTTTTT.

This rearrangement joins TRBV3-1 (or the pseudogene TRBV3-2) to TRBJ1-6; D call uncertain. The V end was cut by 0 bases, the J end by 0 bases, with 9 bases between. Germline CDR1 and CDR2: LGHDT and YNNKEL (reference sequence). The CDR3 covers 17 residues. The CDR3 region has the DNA TGTGCCAGCAGCCAAGAACTTTACAGCTCCTATAATTCACCCCTCCACTTT. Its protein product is CASSQELYSSYNSPLHF.

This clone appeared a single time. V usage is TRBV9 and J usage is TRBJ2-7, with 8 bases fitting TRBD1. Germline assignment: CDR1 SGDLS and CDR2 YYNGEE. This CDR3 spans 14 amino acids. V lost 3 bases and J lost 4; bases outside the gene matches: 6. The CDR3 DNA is TGTGCCAGCAGCGCCCACGGACAGGGTTACGAGCAGTACTTC. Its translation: CASSAHGQGYEQYF.

CDR3 bases: TGTGCCAGCAGCCAAGTCCCGGGCTCTGGAAACACCATATATTTT. This translates into CASSQVPGSGNTIYF. The chain recombines TRBV3-1 (or the pseudogene TRBV3-2) with TRBJ1-3, with no clear D. CDR3 length equals 15 residues. The ends were cut back, 1 base at V and 0 bases at J, with 7 bases in the middle. Germline CDR1 LGHDT, CDR2 YNNKEL (reference sequence).

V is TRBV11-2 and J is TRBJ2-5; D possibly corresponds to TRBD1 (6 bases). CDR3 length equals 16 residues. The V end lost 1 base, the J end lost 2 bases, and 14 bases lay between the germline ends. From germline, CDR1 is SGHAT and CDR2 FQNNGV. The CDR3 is CASSLALVGAQETQYF. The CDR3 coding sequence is TGTGCCAGCAGCTTAGCGCTGGTGGGGGCACAAGAGACCCAGTACTTC. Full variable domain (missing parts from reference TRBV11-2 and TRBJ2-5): EAGVAQSPRYKIIEKRQSVAFWCNPISGHATLYWYQQILGQGPKLLIQFQNNGVVDDSQLPKDRFSAERLKGVDSTLKIQPAKLEDSAVYLCASSLALVGAQETQYFGPGTRLLVL.

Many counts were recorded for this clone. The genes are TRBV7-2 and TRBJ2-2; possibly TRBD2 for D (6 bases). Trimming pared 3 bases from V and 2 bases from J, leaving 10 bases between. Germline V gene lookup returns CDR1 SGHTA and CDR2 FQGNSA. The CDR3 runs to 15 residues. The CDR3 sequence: CASSFETSNTGELFF. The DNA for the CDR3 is TGTGCCAGCAGCTTTGAGACTAGTAACACCGGGGAGCTGTTTTTT. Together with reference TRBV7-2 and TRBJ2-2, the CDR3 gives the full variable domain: GAGVSQSPSNKVTEKGKDVELRCDPISGHTALYWYRQSLGQGLEFLIYFQGNSAPDKSGLPSDRFSAERTGGSVSTLTIQRTQQEDSAVYLCASSFETSNTGELFFGEGSRLTVL.

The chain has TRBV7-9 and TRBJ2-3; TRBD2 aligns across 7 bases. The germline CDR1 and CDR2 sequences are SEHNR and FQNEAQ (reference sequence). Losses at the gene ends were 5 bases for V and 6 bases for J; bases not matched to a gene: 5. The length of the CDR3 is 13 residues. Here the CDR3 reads CASSLDGGDTQYF. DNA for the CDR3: TGTGCCAGCAGCCTGGACGGGGGGGATACGCAGTATTTT.

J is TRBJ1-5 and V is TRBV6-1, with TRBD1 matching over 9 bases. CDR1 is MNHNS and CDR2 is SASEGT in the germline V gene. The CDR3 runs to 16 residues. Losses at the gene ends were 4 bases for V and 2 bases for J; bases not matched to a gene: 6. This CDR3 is CASSVGQGSGNQPQHF. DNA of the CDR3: TGTGCCAGCAGTGTAGGACAGGGGTCGGGCAATCAGCCCCAGCATTTT.